This record covers a single TCR beta chain. In the authors' methods: Estimation of nucleated cell counts relied on the amplification of reference gene primers. Repertoires were generated with immunoSEQ multiplex PCR, while TCRdb's copy carries only in-frame clones and drops some. V, J and clone size are those of that table, while D and trimming were read from the DNA. This sample has about 200,000 clones; 70% to 90% occur once, and the top ten carry roughly a sixth. Patients at the Seattle site were enrolled during active infection and followed longitudinally. The V gene end was trimmed by 2 bases and the J gene end by 3 bases; junction bases not matched to a gene: 17. CDR1 and CDR2 (germline): SNHLY, FYNNEI. The CDR3 runs to 20 residues. These data originate in a study of blood T cell repertoires in COVID-19. About the research overall: Spain, Italy and the United States supplied samples that represented acute and convalescent COVID-19.

The chain links TRBV2 to TRBJ2-3; 10 bases line up with TRBD1. Sequenced material: peripheral blood. This clonotype originated in a middle-aged man with COVID-19, enrolled during active disease. The CDR3: CASSERPSGRDRGGTDTQYF. The CDR3 nucleotides read TGTGCCAGCAGTGAAAGACCCAGCGGCCGGGACAGGGGTGGAACAGATACGCAGTATTTT.